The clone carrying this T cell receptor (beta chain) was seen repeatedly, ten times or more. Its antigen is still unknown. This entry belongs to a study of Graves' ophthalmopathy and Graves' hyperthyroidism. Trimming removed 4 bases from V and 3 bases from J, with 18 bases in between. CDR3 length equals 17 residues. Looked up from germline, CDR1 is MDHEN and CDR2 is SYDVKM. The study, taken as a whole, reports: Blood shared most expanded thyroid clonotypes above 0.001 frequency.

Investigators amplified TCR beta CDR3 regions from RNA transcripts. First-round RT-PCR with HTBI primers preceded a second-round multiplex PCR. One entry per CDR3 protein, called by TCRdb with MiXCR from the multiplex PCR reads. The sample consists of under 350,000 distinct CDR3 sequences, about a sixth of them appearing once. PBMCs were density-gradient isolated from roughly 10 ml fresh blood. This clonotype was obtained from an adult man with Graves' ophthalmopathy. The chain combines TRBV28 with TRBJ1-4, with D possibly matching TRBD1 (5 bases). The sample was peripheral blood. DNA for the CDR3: TGTGCCAGCAGTTCGCCTCTCCAGGGTCGGGCTAATGAAAAACTGTTTTTT. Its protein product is CASSSPLQGRANEKLFF.